This note documents a single T cell receptor beta chain sequence. The antigen is undetermined. The sample comes from a study of blood T cells in healthy people across ages. Together with a sample-barcoded 5' primer, a J-beta primer mix was included in a second PCR lasting about 6 to 11 cycles. Every cDNA was tagged by a template-switch adaptor with 12 random nucleotides. CDR3-containing paired-end reads numbering at least 2.5 million came from each sample. TCRdb re-called the 5' RACE reads through MiXCR, storing one row per CDR3 protein. Among 700,000 to 950,000 distinct CDR3 sequences listed, 35% to 45% were seen once. The CDR3 sequence is 15 residues long. Study-wide results and limits: TCR beta diversity tracked closely with naive T cell percentage.

The sequence was collected from a woman in her sixties in good health. The sample was blood. The rearrangement uses TRBV12-3 or TRBV12-4 and TRBJ2-1; 9 positions match TRBD1. The DNA end lines up better with TRBJ2-7; the J call may be wrong. This chain's CDR3 is CASRASGTGFNEQYF. The CDR3 coding sequence is TGTGCCAGCAGAGCGTCCGGGACAGGGTTCAACGAGCAGTACTTC.